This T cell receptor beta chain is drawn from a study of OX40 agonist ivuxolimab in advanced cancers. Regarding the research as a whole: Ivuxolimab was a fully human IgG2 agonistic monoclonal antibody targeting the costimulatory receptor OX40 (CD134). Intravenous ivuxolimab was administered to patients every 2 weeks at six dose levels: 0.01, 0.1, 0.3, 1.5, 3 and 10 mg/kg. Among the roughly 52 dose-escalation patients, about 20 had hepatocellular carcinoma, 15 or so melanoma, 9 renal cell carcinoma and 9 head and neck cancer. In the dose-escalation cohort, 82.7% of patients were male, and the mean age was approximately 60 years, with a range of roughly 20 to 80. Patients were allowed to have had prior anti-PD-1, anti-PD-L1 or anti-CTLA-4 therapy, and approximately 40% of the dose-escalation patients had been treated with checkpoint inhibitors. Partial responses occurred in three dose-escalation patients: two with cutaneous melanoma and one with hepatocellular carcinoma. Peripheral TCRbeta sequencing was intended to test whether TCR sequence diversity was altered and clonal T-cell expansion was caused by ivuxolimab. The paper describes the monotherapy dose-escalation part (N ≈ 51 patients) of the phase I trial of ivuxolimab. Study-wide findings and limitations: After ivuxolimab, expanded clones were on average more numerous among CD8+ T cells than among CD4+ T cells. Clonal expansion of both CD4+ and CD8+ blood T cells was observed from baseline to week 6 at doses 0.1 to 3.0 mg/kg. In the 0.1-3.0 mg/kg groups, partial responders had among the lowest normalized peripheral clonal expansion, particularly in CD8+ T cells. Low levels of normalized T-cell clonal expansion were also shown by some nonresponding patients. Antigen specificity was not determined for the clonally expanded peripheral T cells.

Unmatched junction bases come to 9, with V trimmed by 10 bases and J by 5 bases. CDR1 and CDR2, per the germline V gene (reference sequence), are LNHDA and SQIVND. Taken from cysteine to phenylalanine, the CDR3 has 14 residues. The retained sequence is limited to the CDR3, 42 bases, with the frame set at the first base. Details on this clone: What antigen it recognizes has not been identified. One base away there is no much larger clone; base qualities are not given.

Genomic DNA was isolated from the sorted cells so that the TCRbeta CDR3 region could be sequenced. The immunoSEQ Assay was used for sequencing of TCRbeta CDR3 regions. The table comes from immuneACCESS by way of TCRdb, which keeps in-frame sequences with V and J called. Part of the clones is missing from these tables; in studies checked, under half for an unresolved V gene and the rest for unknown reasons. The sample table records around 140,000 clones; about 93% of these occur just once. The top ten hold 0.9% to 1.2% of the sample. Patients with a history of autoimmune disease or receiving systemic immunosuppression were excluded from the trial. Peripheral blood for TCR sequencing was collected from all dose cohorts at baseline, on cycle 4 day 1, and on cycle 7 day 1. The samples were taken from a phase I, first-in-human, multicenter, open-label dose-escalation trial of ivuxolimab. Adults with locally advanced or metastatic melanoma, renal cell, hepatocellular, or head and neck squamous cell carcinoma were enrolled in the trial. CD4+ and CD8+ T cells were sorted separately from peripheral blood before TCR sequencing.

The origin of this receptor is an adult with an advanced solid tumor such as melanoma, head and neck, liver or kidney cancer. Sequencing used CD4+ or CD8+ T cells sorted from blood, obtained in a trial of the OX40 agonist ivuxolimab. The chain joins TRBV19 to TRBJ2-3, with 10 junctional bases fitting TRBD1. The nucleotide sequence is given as TGTGCCACTACTAAGGACAGGGGGTTAGATACGCAGTATTTT. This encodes CATTKDRGLDTQYF.